Listed below are T cell receptor beta chains from one sample, sequenced in a study of CD8+ T cells in alopecia areata. Produced via immunoSEQ multiplex PCR; TCRdb's table is partial and in-frame only. In the table there are 93,000 or so clones, about nine tenths of which are singletons. The source was CD8+ T cells sorted from blood, collected around week 34, from a patient treated with tofacitinib. Receptor source: a human donor with alopecia areata. Each CDR3 is given with its conserved first and last residue. The D gene is left open where the match is weak. Size values are once, few and many counts, or a class for expanded clones, and some rows have none.

>TRBJ2-7|NA|TRBV9|NA
CASSVAVADYEQYF
TGTGCCAGCAGCGTAGCAGTAGCGGACTACGAGCAGTACTTC
>TRBJ1-1|NA|TRBV29-1|TRBD1
CSVEEGQGLMNTEAFF
TGCAGCGTTGAGGAGGGACAGGGGCTCATGAACACTGAAGCTTTCTTT
>TRBJ2-7|NA|TRBV19|TRBD1
CASSIGTGNEQYF
TGTGCCAGTAGTATCGGGACAGGGAACGAGCAGTACTTC
>TRBJ1-1|few|TRBV2|NA
CATRGGRGTEAFF
TGTGCCACCCGGGGAGGGAGGGGTACTGAAGCTTTCTTT
>TRBJ1-5|NA|TRBV7-8|TRBD1
CASSLESGGMIQPQHF
TGTGCCAGCAGCTTAGAATCAGGGGGCATGATTCAGCCCCAGCATTTT
>TRBJ2-3|few|TRBV7-8|TRBD2
CASSLESLASGSHWDTQYF
TGTGCCAGCAGCTTAGAATCCCTGGCTAGCGGCAGCCATTGGGATACGCAGTATTTT
>TRBJ1-3|NA|TRBV9|NA
CASSGTSGNTIYF
TGTGCCAGCAGCGGAACCTCTGGAAACACCATATATTTT
>TRBJ2-7|NA|TRBV4-1|TRBD1
CASSLGRGQREQYF
TGCGCCAGCAGCCTCGGTAGGGGGCAGCGGGAGCAGTACTTC
>TRBJ2-3|NA|TRBV9|NA
CASRTLGSDTQYF
TGTGCCAGCAGAACCCTAGGTTCCGATACGCAGTATTTT
>TRBJ2-7|NA|TRBV27|TRBD2
CASSPQALDWGRLASHEQYF
TGTGCCAGCAGTCCACAAGCACTCGACTGGGGCAGACTAGCTTCCCACGAGCAGTACTTC
>TRBJ2-5|NA|TRBV4-1|NA
CASSQVEVETQYF
TGCGCCAGCAGCCAAGTGGAGGTAGAGACCCAGTACTTC
>TRBJ1-2|NA|TRBV7-2|NA
CASSLDLIEGNYGYTF
TGTGCCAGCAGCTTGGACCTAATCGAGGGAAACTATGGCTACACCTTC
>TRBJ2-7|NA|TRBV29-1|TRBD1
CSANSGTGIPYEQYF
TGCAGCGCTAATTCCGGGACAGGGATCCCCTACGAGCAGTACTTC